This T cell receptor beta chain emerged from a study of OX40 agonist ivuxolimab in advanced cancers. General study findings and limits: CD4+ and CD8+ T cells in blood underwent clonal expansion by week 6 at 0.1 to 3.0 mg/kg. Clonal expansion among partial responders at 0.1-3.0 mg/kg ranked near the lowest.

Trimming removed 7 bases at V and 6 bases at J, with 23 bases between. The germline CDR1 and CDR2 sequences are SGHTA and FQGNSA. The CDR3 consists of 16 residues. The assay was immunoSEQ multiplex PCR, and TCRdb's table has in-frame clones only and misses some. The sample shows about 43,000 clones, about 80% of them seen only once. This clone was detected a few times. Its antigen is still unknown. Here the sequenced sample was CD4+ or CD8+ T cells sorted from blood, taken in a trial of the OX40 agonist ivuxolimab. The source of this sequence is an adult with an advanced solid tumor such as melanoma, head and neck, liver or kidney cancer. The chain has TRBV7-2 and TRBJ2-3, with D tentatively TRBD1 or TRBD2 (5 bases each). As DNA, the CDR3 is TGTGCCAGCACCTCTTATGGGGCGGGCGGTGGTGATACGCAGTATTTT. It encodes CASTSYGAGGGDTQYF.